This TCR beta chain was found in a study of shared clonotypes between healthy human individuals. About the research overall: Researchers drew samples from two women and a few men aged 18 to 49. Study observations and caveats: Estimated richness was generally greater in naive than memory subsets. Donor clonotype sharing was expected to depend on sequencing depth. Only blood was sampled, and tissue TCR repertoires likely differ from blood ones.

CDR1 and CDR2 from the germline V gene are SNHLY and FYNNEI. The CDR3 loop spans 13 amino acids. V lost 3 bases, J lost 6 bases, and 12 bases lay in between. A word on this clone: As yet, its antigen is unknown.

Sequencing was performed with immunoSEQ multiplex PCR; in TCRdb, only in-frame clones are kept and a portion is missing. Seen here are about 1 million clones, approximately 78% observed once, and the top ten hold under 0.65%. Sample: memory CD4+ T cells from PBMCs. Subset noted: CD45RA-negative fraction. The chain joins TRBV2 to TRBJ2-7; no clear D. The source of this sequence is a man between 18 and 35 years old in good health. Some clones in this sample may be carry-over from other donors' samples. CDR3 loop: CASSDYSLGEQYF. The CDR3, as DNA: TGTGCCAGCAGTGATTATAGCCTTGGCGAGCAGTACTTC. The full variable domain, its missing parts supplied by reference TRBV2 and TRBJ2-7, is EPEVTQTPSHQVTQMGQEVILRCVPISNHLYFYWYRQILGQKVEFLVSFYNNEISEKSEIFDDQFSVERPDGSNFTLKIRSTKLEDSAMYFCASSDYSLGEQYFGPGTRLTVT.